This T cell receptor (beta chain) was retrieved from a study of CD8 T cells in ankylosing spondylitis. It was by quantitative 5'-RACE with molecular barcodes that TCR beta libraries were made. TCRdb called the 5' RACE reads again in MiXCR, with one record for every CDR3 protein. Of approximately 540,000 distinct CDR3 sequences listed, roughly 12% are singletons. This clonotype was counted once. The antigen remains unidentified. Study-wide findings and caveats: In synovial fluid and blood from reactive arthritis, some motif variants were previously reported. Significantly higher representation of disease-linked clones was reported for matched ankylosing spondylitis synovial fluid. A TCR beta motif made of fewer than ten highly homologous variants seemed typical of ankylosing spondylitis blood. A CD8+ phenotype characterized the disease-linked clones, which were relatively rare in peripheral blood.

The CDR3 is 14 residues long. Germline assignment: CDR1 SGHAT and CDR2 FQNNGV. V was shortened by 4 bases and J by 3 bases, with 10 bases between the two germline ends. This TCR was recovered from a male donor with ankylosing spondylitis. The sequencing input was blood, either unsorted or a sorted T cell fraction (not recorded which). The chain couples TRBV11-2 to TRBJ2-1; no clear D gene. The CDR3 reads CASSSHTDYNEQFF. CDR3 nucleotide sequence: TGTGCCAGCAGCTCCCACACAGACTACAATGAGCAGTTCTTC.